This TCR beta chain was observed in a study of vaccination and CD4 T cells after COVID-19. Background on the study: Two mRNA vaccine doses were given, either BNT162b2 or mRNA-1273.

Overall study results and limits: Spike mono-reactive status applied to 304 of 307 vaccine-specific clones in convalescent patients.

The Oncomine TCR Beta short-read assay sequenced DNA from cultured CD4+ T cells. TCRdb used MiXCR to reprocess the PCR reads, holding one entry per CDR3 protein. The data hold approximately 7,400 distinct CDR3 sequences, with around 70% observed a single time. CDR3 length equals 15 residues. Trimming stripped 7 bases from V and 3 bases from J, with 19 bases between. The germline CDR1 and CDR2 sequences are MDHEN and SYDVKM. The treatment was: approximately nine-day PBMC culture with coronavirus spike peptide pools or control peptides (ViraFEST assay). Of note for this clonotype: Its antigen remains unidentified.

V gene TRBV28 combines with J gene TRBJ2-7; tentative D call: TRBD2 (5 bases). Sequencing input: CD4+ T cells from blood, cultured in vitro. The TCR comes from a human donor who had recovered from COVID-19. CDR3 in amino acids: CASKSRRRENYEQYF. For the CDR3, the DNA is TGTGCCAGCAAATCGAGACGACGGGAAAACTACGAGCAGTACTTC.